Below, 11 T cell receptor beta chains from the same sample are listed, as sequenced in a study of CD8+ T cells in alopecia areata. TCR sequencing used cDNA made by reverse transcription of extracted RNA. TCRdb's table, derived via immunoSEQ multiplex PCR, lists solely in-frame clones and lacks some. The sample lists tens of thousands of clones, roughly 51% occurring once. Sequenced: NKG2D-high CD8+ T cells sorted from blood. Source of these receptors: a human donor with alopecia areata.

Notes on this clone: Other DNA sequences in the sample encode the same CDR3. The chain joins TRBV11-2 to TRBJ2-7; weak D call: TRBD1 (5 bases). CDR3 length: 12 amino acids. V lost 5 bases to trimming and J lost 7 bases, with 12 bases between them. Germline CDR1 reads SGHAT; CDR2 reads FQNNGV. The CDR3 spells CASSHDSLEQYF. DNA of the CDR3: TGTGCCAGCAGCCACGACAGCCTGGAGCAGTACTTC.

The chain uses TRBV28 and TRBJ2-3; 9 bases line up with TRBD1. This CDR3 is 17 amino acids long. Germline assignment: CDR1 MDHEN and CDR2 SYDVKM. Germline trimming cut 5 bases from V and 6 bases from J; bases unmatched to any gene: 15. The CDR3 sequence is CASSIASGTGFQDTQYF. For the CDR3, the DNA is TGTGCCAGCAGTATCGCTTCCGGGACAGGGTTTCAGGATACGCAGTATTTT.

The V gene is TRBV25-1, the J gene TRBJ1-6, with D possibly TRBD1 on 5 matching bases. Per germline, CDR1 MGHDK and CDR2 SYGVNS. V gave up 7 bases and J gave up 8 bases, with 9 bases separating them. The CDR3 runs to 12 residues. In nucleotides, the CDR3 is TGTGCCAGCACGGGGCTGGATTCACCCCTCCACTTT. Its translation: CASTGLDSPLHF.

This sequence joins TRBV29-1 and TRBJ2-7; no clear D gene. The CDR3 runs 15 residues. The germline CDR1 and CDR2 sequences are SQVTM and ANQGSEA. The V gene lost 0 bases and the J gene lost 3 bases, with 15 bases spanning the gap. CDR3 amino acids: CSVEDAEAGSYEQYF. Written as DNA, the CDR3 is TGCAGCGTTGAAGATGCCGAGGCAGGCAGCTACGAGCAGTACTTC.

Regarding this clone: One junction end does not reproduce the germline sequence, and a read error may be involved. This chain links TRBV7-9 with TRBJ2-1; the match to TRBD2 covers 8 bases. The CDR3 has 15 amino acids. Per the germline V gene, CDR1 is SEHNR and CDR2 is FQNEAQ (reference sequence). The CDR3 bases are TGTGCCAGCAGCCCCCCGGAGGGTGTAGCGGGAAGTGGGGTCTTC. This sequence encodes CASSPPEGVAGSGVF.

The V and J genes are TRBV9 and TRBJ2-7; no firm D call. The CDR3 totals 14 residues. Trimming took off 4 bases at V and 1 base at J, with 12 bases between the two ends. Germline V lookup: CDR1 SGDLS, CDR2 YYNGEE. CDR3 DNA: TGTGCCAGCAGCCCTCCCGGTTCATCCTACGAGCAGTACTTC. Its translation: CASSPPGSSYEQYF.

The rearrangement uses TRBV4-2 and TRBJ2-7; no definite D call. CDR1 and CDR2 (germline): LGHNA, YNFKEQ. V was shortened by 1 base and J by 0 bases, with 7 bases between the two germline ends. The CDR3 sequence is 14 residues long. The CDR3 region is CASSQVVSSYEQYF. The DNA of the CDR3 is TGTGCCAGCAGCCAAGTCGTCAGCTCCTACGAGCAGTACTTC.

The CDR3 loop reads CASSLTPDRGPGELFF. DNA for the CDR3: TGTGCCAGCAGCCTAACCCCGGACAGGGGGCCCGGGGAGCTGTTTTTT. V and J are TRBV6-4 and TRBJ2-2; 11 nucleotides match TRBD1. The CDR3 is 16 amino acids. Looked up from germline, CDR1 is MRHNA and CDR2 is SNTAGT. The ends lost 6 bases at V and 6 bases at J; junction bases unmatched: 9.

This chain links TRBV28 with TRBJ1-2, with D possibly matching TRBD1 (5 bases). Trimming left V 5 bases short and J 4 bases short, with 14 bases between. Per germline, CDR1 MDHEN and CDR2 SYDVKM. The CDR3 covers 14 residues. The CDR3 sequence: CASSPILGAYGYTF. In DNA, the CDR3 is TGTGCCAGCAGTCCTATTCTTGGGGCCTATGGCTACACCTTC.

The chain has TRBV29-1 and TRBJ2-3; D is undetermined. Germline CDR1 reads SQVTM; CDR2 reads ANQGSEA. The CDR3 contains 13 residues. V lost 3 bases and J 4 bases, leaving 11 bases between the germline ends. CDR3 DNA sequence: TGCAGCGTTGACGATTTAAGGGCAGATACGCAGTATTTT. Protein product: CSVDDLRADTQYF.

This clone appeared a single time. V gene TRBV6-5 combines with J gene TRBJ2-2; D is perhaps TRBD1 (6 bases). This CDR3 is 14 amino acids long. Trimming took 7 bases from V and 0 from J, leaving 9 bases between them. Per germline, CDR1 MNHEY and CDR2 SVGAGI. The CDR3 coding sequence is TGTGCCAGCATTGAGGGGGCGAACACCGGGGAGCTGTTTTTT. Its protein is CASIEGANTGELFF.